The sample holds many counts of the clone carrying this T cell receptor (beta chain). The library was prepared for alpha chains; this beta chain is a stray read, so its frequency means little. MiXCR, applied by TCRdb to the 5' RACE reads, yields one record per CDR3 protein. The sample records about 14,000 distinct CDR3 sequences, approximately 4.8% being singletons. The sample belongs to a study of spatial heterogeneity in lung cancer. Study in general: The count of detected beta-chain sequences consistently exceeded that of alpha-chain sequences.

Germline V gives CDR1 KGHSH, CDR2 LQKENI. The CDR3 sequence is 13 residues long. V was cut by 2 bases and J by 2 bases, with 6 bases left in between. Time point in this sample: sample taken at primary tumor resection. Tumor, nontumor lung or frozen PBMC supplied whole RNA that was sequenced unsorted. There were 70 to 80 donors, all of them untreated patients with early-stage non-small cell lung cancer. The clonotype originates from a human donor with early-stage non-small cell lung cancer. The sample in question was lung tumor tissue, obtained at surgery. The rearrangement uses TRBV18 and TRBJ2-5; D remains unclear. The CDR3 sequence: CASSPSLQETQYF. The CDR3 coding sequence is TGTGCCAGCTCACCATCGTTACAAGAGACCCAGTACTTC. Complete variable domain (other parts from reference TRBV18 and TRBJ2-5): NAGVMQNPRHLVRRRGQEARLRCSPMKGHSHVYWYRQLPEEGLKFMVYLQKENIIDESGMPKERFSAEFPKEGPSILRIQQVVRGDSAAYFCASSPSLQETQYFGPGTRLLVL.